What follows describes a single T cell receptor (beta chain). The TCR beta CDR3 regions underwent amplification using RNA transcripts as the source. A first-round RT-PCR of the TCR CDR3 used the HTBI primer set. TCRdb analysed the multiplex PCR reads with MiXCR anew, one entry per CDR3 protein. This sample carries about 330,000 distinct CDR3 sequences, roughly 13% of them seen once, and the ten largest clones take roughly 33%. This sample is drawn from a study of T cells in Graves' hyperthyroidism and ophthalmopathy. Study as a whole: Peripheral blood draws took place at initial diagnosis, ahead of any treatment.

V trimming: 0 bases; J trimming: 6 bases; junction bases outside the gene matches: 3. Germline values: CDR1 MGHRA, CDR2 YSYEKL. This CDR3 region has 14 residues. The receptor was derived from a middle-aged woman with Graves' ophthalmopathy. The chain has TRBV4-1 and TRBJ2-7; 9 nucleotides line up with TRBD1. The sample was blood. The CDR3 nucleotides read TGCGCCAGCAGCCAAGAGGGGACAGGGTCCGAGCAGTACTTC. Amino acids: CASSQEGTGSEQYF.